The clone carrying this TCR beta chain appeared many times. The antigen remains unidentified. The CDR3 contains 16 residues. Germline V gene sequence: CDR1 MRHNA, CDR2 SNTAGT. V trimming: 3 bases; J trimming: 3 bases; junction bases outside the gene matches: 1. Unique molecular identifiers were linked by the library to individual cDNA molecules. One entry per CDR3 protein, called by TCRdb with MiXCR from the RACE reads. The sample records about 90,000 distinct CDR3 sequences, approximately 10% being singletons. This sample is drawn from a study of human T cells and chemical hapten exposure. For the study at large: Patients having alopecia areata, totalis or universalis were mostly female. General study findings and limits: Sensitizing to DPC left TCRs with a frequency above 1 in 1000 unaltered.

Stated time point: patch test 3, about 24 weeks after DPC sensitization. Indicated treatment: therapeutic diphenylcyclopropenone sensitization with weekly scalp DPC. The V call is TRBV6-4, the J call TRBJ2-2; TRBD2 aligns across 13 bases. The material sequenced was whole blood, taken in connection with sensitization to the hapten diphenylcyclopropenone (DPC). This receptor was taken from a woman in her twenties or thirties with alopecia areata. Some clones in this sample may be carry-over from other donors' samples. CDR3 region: CASSEGTSGDTGELFF. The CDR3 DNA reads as TGTGCCAGCAGTGAGGGGACTAGCGGGGACACCGGGGAGCTGTTTTTT.